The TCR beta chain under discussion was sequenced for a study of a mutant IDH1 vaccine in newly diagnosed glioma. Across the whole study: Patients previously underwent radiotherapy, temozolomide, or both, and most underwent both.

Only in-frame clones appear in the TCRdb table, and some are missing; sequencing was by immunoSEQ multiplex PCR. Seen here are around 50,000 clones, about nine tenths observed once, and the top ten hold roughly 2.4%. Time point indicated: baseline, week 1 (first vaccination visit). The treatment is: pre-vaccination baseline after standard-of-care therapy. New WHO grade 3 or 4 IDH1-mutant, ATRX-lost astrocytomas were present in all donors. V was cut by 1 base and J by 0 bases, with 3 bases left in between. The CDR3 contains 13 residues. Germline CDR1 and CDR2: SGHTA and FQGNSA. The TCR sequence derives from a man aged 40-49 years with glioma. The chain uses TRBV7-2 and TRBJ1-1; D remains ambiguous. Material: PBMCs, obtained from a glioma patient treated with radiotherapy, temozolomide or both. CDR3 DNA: TGTGCCAGCAGCTTAGACGTGAACACTGAAGCTTTCTTT. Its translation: CASSLDVNTEAFF.